Below, 31 T cell receptor beta chains from the same sample are listed, as sequenced in a study of cytomegalovirus exposure and HLA in healthy donors (dated by TCRdb to 2016 to 2017). The library was obtained by the immunoSEQ multiplex PCR assay. The multiplex PCR relied on a mix of 60 forward primers for TCR Vbeta segments and 13 reverse primers for TCR Jbeta segments. The table comes from immuneACCESS by way of TCRdb, which keeps in-frame sequences with V and J called. Part of the clones is missing from these tables; in studies checked, under half for an unresolved V gene and the rest for unknown reasons. The sample table lists some 120,000 clones, around three quarters of them with a count of one. Roughly 3.5% of the sample is taken by the ten largest. Sequenced input: PBMCs. The receptors were sampled from a human donor in good health.

The J gene is TRBJ2-5, the V gene TRBV19; D perhaps matches TRBD2 (6 bases). V lost 5 bases and J 5 bases, leaving 12 bases between the germline ends. The CDR3 spans 13 residues. Germline V lookup: CDR1 LNHDA, CDR2 SQIVND (reference sequence). The DNA of the CDR3 is TGTGCCAGTAGTCAATTAGCGGACGAGACCCAGTACTTC. As protein: CASSQLADETQYF.

The J gene is TRBJ2-2, the V gene TRBV5-4, with TRBD2 identical over 10 bases. The V and J ends lost 1 base and 3 bases, in that order; junction bases with no gene match: 0. The CDR3 totals 15 residues. CDR1 is SGHNT and CDR2 is YYREEE in the germline V gene (reference sequence). The CDR3 sequence is CASSLSGRDTGELFF. CDR3 DNA sequence: TGTGCCAGCAGCTTGAGCGGGAGGGACACCGGGGAGCTGTTTTTT. The full variable domain, rest sourced from reference TRBV5-4 and TRBJ2-2, is ETGVTQSPTHLIKTRGQQVTLRCSSQSGHNTVSWYQQALGQGPQFIFQYYREEENGRGNFPPRFSGLQFPNYSSELNVNALELDDSALYLCASSLSGRDTGELFFGEGSRLTVL.

The chain uses TRBV27 and TRBJ2-1; possibly TRBD2 for D (5 bases). The germline gives CDR1 MNHEY, CDR2 SMNVEV (reference sequence). Trimming pared 1 base from V and 7 bases from J, leaving 11 bases between. The CDR3 runs 14 residues. The CDR3 bases are TGTGCCAGCAGTTTATGGAGTAGGAGGAATGAGCAGTTCTTC. This gives the protein CASSLWSRRNEQFF.

CDR3 protein: CASSASSGRYEQYF. The CDR3 bases are TGTGCCAGCAGTGCGTCGAGCGGGAGGTACGAGCAGTACTTC. The chain employs TRBV2 and TRBJ2-5; 9 nucleotides align to TRBD2. The J call may be wrong; the DNA end is better matched by TRBJ2-7. The CDR3 contains 14 residues. Germline CDR1 is SNHLY and CDR2 is FYNNEI.

The chain joins TRBV28 to TRBJ2-3; D call uncertain. Germline lookup yields CDR1 MDHEN and CDR2 SYDVKM. The V gene lost 8 bases and the J gene lost 7 bases, with 10 bases spanning the gap. CDR3 length equals 11 residues. CDR3 in DNA: TGTGCCAGCCCCGAGATGAATACGCAGTATTTT. Protein product: CASPEMNTQYF.

The chain is built from TRBV28 and TRBJ2-2, with a possible D match to TRBD2 (6 bases). The V gene's germline CDR1 is MDHEN and CDR2 SYDVKM. Trimming stripped 1 base from V and 1 base from J, with 16 bases between. This CDR3 is 18 amino acids long. CDR3 sequence reads: CASSLFNEYSGNTGELFF. The CDR3, as DNA: TGTGCCAGCAGTTTATTCAACGAATATAGCGGGAACACCGGGGAGCTGTTTTTT.

CDR3 DNA sequence: TGCAGCGCGCACAGGGGGTACACCGGGGAGCTGTTTTTT. As protein: CSAHRGYTGELFF. The chain combines TRBV29-1 with TRBJ2-2, with 8 nucleotides matching TRBD1. The CDR3 covers 13 residues. J was trimmed by 3 bases and V by 7 bases; bases with no gene match: 4. Germline CDR1 reads SQVTM; CDR2 reads ANQGSEA.

The V gene is TRBV6-6, the J gene TRBJ2-1; 11 bases align to TRBD2. The V gene end was trimmed by 7 bases and the J gene end by 3 bases; junction bases not matched to a gene: 2. CDR1 is MNHNY and CDR2 is SVGAGI in the germline V gene (reference sequence). CDR3 length: 14 residues. The CDR3 reads CASKTSGDYNEQFF. The CDR3 DNA reads as TGTGCCAGCAAGACTAGCGGGGACTACAATGAGCAGTTCTTC.

This clone was found a few times. The chain combines TRBV23-1 with TRBJ2-5; 7 bases fit TRBD2. TRBV23-1 is designated an ORF whose function remains uncertain. There are 17 residues in the CDR3. The J segment lost 1 base and the V segment lost 4 bases, leaving 12 bases of the junction unmatched. As DNA, the CDR3 is TGCGCCAGCAGTCGGGTCGGGGGGAATAGGATCCAAGAGACCCAGTACTTC. This translates into CASSRVGGNRIQETQYF.

The V call is TRBV25-1, the J call TRBJ2-5, with 8 bases identical to TRBD1. The trim removed 5 bases at V and 7 bases at J, leaving 9 bases unmatched. Germline V gene sequence: CDR1 MGHDK, CDR2 SYGVNS. This CDR3 region has 14 residues. The CDR3 DNA is TGTGCCAGCAGTACCCGACAGGGGTTAGGGACCCAGTACTTC. It codes for CASSTRQGLGTQYF.

This rearrangement joins TRBV28 to TRBJ2-5; tentative D call: TRBD2 (6 bases). Germline lookup yields CDR1 MDHEN and CDR2 SYDVKM. This CDR3 spans 15 amino acids. Trimming left V 5 bases short and J 0 bases short, with 13 bases between. Written as DNA, the CDR3 is TGTGCCAGCAGTCCCCTGGGGGGTAACCAAGAGACCCAGTACTTC. Amino acid sequence: CASSPLGGNQETQYF.

This clone was found a few times. The chain is built from TRBV14 and TRBJ2-1, with 8 bases fitting TRBD2. Germline-derived CDR1 and CDR2 are SGHDN and FVKESK. Losses at the gene ends were 5 bases for V and 5 bases for J; bases not matched to a gene: 5. The CDR3 has 14 amino acids. CDR3 coding DNA: TGTGCCAGCAGCGGAGGGACTAGTGACAATGAGCAGTTCTTC. This gives the protein CASSGGTSDNEQFF. Drawing the rest from reference TRBV14 and TRBJ2-1, the complete variable domain is EAGVTQFPSHSVIEKGQTVTLRCDPISGHDNLYWYRRVMGKEIKFLLHFVKESKQDESGMPNNRFLAERTGGTYSTLKVQPAELEDSGVYFCASSGGTSDNEQFFGPGTRLTVL.

The J gene is TRBJ2-1, the V gene TRBV7-9, with TRBD2 matching over 7 bases. The CDR3 loop spans 11 amino acids. V trimming: 9 bases; J trimming: 8 bases; junction bases outside the gene matches: 4. The germline CDR1 and CDR2 sequences are SEHNR and FQNEAQ (reference sequence). The CDR3 DNA sequence: TGTGCCAGGGGGGGGACGGATGAGCAGTTCTTC. Encoded protein: CARGGTDEQFF.

The rearrangement joins TRBV18 to TRBJ1-5, with D uncertain. V was clipped by 2 bases and J by 4 bases, with 6 bases between them. Per germline, CDR1 KGHSH and CDR2 LQKENI. The CDR3 covers 13 residues. Written as DNA, the CDR3 is TGTGCCAGCTCACCAATGGAGAATCAGCCCCAGCATTTT. Translation: CASSPMENQPQHF.

The rearrangement uses TRBV5-6 and TRBJ2-3; no definite D call. Per germline, CDR1 SGHDT and CDR2 YYEEEE. Trimming pared 4 bases from V and 0 bases from J, leaving 18 bases between. The CDR3 spans 17 residues. Written as DNA, the CDR3 is TGTGCCAGCAGCGAATGGTCTGGCGAGGAAAGCACAGATACGCAGTATTTT. Translated, it gives CASSEWSGEESTDTQYF.

This clone was observed a few times. The rearrangement uses TRBV15 and TRBJ2-7, with TRBD2 identical over 10 bases. V lost 1 base to trimming and J lost 5 bases; unmatched junction nucleotides: 5. Germline loops: CDR1 LNHNV, CDR2 YYDKDF (reference sequence). The CDR3 sequence is 15 residues long. DNA of the CDR3: TGTGCCACCAGCAGAGGTCCACTAGCGGGAAACGAGCAGTACTTC. Protein: CATSRGPLAGNEQYF. Supplemented by reference TRBV15 and TRBJ2-7, the full variable domain reads DAMVIQNPRYQVTQFGKPVTLSCSQTLNHNVMYWYQQKSSQAPKLLFHYYDKDFNNEADTPDNFQSRRPNTSFCFLDIRSPGLGDTAMYLCATSRGPLAGNEQYFGPGTRLTVT.

The chain carries TRBV7-6 and TRBJ2-1; 8 bases are shared with TRBD2. The junction had 6 bases not matched to a gene; V was cut back by 5 bases and J by 6 bases. Germline loops: CDR1 SGHVS, CDR2 FNYEAQ. This CDR3 is built from 14 residues. CDR3 region: CASSPEAGANEQFF. The CDR3 region has the DNA TGTGCCAGCAGCCCGGAAGCGGGAGCCAATGAGCAGTTCTTC.

The CDR3 sequence is CASGRPTGVNTEAFF. For the CDR3, the DNA is TGTGCTAGTGGCCGGCCAACAGGGGTCAACACTGAAGCTTTCTTT. The chain combines TRBV12-5 with TRBJ1-1; 7 bases line up with TRBD1. Trimming removed 6 bases from V and 2 bases from J; junction bases left unmatched: 9. CDR1 and CDR2 from the germline V gene are LGHNT and FRNRAP. The CDR3 totals 15 residues.

This clone was seen just once. The chain couples TRBV15 to TRBJ2-4; 10 bases line up with TRBD1. The J segment lost 6 bases and the V segment lost 3 bases, leaving 8 bases of the junction unmatched. The CDR3 has 16 amino acids. Germline V lookup: CDR1 LNHNV, CDR2 YYDKDF (reference sequence). CDR3 amino acids: CATSSGSWTGGNIQYF. In DNA form, the CDR3 reads TGTGCCACCAGCAGTGGCTCGTGGACAGGGGGAAACATTCAGTACTTC. Filled out from reference TRBV15 and TRBJ2-4, the complete variable domain reads DAMVIQNPRYQVTQFGKPVTLSCSQTLNHNVMYWYQQKSSQAPKLLFHYYDKDFNNEADTPDNFQSRRPNTSFCFLDIRSPGLGDTAMYLCATSSGSWTGGNIQYFGAGTRLSVL.

The J gene is TRBJ2-6, the V gene TRBV6-4; 8 bases line up with TRBD1. The CDR3 is made up of 16 amino acids. V was clipped by 2 bases and J by 4 bases; unmatched bases: 4. Germline CDR1 MRHNA, CDR2 SNTAGT. CDR3 sequence reads: CASSDVTGVGANVLTF. The CDR3 DNA reads TGTGCCAGCAGTGACGTGACAGGGGTAGGGGCCAACGTCCTGACTTTC.

This sequence joins TRBV18 and TRBJ1-1; D not resolved. V was pared by 3 bases and J by 2 bases, with 4 bases between. The CDR3 is 12 residues long. Germline V lookup: CDR1 KGHSH, CDR2 LQKENI. Here the CDR3 reads CASSPLNTEAFF. For the CDR3, the DNA is TGTGCCAGCTCACCCTTAAACACTGAAGCTTTCTTT.

This chain uses TRBV6-5 with TRBJ2-7, with TRBD2 matching 8 bases. V shed 0 bases, J shed 3 bases, and the junction held 4 bases outside the gene matches. Germline V gene data show CDR1 as MNHEY and CDR2 as SVGAGI. This CDR3 is built from 15 residues. The CDR3 DNA reads TGTGCCAGCAGTTACTCGGCGGGAGGAAACTACGAGCAGTACTTC. Translating gives CASSYSAGGNYEQYF.

V usage is TRBV5-8 and J usage is TRBJ1-1; 9 nucleotides align to TRBD1. Germline V gene data show CDR1 as SGHTS and CDR2 as YDEGEE. This CDR3 comprises 15 residues. V shed 4 bases, J shed 3 bases, and the junction held 7 bases outside the gene matches. The CDR3 here is CASSPRGTGHTEAFF. The CDR3 DNA is TGTGCCAGCAGCCCCCGAGGGACAGGGCACACTGAAGCTTTCTTT.

This chain uses TRBV10-3 with TRBJ2-1; 11 bases fit TRBD1. This CDR3 spans 16 amino acids. Trimming cost V 7 bases and J 9 bases; bases outside gene matches: 14. From germline, CDR1 is ENHRY and CDR2 SYGVKD. The chain's CDR3 is CAITLAPGQGGSEQFF. The DNA for the CDR3 is TGTGCCATCACTCTGGCTCCGGGACAGGGGGGGAGTGAGCAGTTCTTC.

The genes are TRBV18 and TRBJ1-2, with D possibly TRBD1 on 5 matching bases. Germline CDR1 reads KGHSH; CDR2 reads LQKENI. This CDR3 contains 13 residues. V lost 6 bases and J 5 bases, leaving 13 bases between the germline ends. The CDR3 coding sequence is TGTGCCAGCTCTAGGTCGGACACTTATGGCTACACCTTC. This translates into CASSRSDTYGYTF.

The genes are TRBV19 and TRBJ2-5; 7 bases align to TRBD2. The DNA matches TRBJ2-7 better at its end, which makes the J call doubtful. The CDR3 spans 16 residues. Germline loops: CDR1 LNHDA, CDR2 SQIVND (reference sequence). Written as DNA, the CDR3 is TGTGCCAGTAGTATAGATTCGGGGGGTCGCTCCTACGAGCAGTACTTC. Its protein is CASSIDSGGRSYEQYF.

The gene calls are TRBV19 and TRBJ1-5, with D uncertain. The CDR3 loop spans 14 amino acids. Germline V gene data show CDR1 as LNHDA and CDR2 as SQIVND (reference sequence). V gave up 7 bases and J gave up 7 bases, with 17 bases separating them. The CDR3 is CASTLPGRQQPQHF. CDR3 DNA: TGTGCCAGTACCCTCCCAGGCAGGCAACAGCCCCAGCATTTT.

This clone has just a few counts. The chain joins TRBV28 to TRBJ1-5; TRBD1 is a possible D gene (5 bases). From germline, CDR1 is MDHEN and CDR2 SYDVKM. The V gene lost 5 bases and the J gene lost 6 bases, with 20 bases spanning the gap. The CDR3 covers 16 residues. For the CDR3, the DNA is TGTGCCAGCAGTATCTCTTATCGGAGGGGCGGTCAGCCCCAGCATTTT. Its protein is CASSISYRRGGQPQHF.

This clone has a handful of counts. The chain combines TRBV7-9 with TRBJ2-1, with 9 nucleotides matching TRBD1. V lost 1 base to trimming and J lost 6 bases; unmatched junction nucleotides: 1. From germline, CDR1 is SEHNR and CDR2 FQNEAQ (reference sequence). This CDR3 spans 14 amino acids. This CDR3 is CASSLVGQGNEQFF. The CDR3 DNA reads as TGTGCCAGCAGCTTAGTGGGACAGGGCAATGAGCAGTTCTTC. Supplemented by reference TRBV7-9 and TRBJ2-1, the full variable domain reads DTGVSQNPRHKITKRGQNVTFRCDPISEHNRLYWYRQTLGQGPEFLTYFQNEAQLEKSRLLSDRFSAERPKGSFSTLEIQRTEQGDSAMYLCASSLVGQGNEQFFGPGTRLTVL.

The CDR3 sequence: CASSLSQRAYEQYF. CDR3 bases: TGTGCCAGCAGCTTAAGCCAGCGGGCCTACGAGCAGTACTTC. The gene calls are TRBV7-9 and TRBJ2-5, with D maybe TRBD2 (6 bases). The J call may be incorrect, as the DNA end agrees better with TRBJ2-7. Germline CDR1 SEHNR, CDR2 FQNEAQ (reference sequence). The CDR3 runs 14 residues.

The rearrangement joins TRBV6-5 to TRBJ2-6; D is undetermined. Trimming took off 2 bases at V and 0 bases at J, with 5 bases between the two ends. Germline assignment: CDR1 MNHEY and CDR2 SVGAGI. The CDR3 runs to 15 residues. The CDR3 sequence: CASSYGGSGANVLTF. In nucleotides, the CDR3 is TGTGCCAGCAGTTACGGCGGCTCTGGGGCCAACGTCCTGACTTTC.